One TCR beta chain is described in this entry. Its antigen is not identified. Multiplex touch-down PCR with TRB-A/B primers amplified rearranged V-D-J TRB sequences. TCRdb analysed the multiplex PCR reads with MiXCR anew, one entry per CDR3 protein. The table has over 10,000 distinct CDR3 sequences, 25% seen once. The data stem from a study of T cell repertoires in aging, cancer and after chemotherapy. Whole-study context: Repeat sampling of healthy donors over several months to years showed clear clonal overlap. Millions of TCR reads were in the whole dataset. Study-wide results and limits: In healthy donors, age-related TCR diversity loss mainly reflected lost richness.

This CDR3 has 15 amino acids. V trimming: 3 bases; J trimming: 3 bases; junction bases outside the gene matches: 8. Germline CDR1 is SGHTA and CDR2 is FQGTGA. The template was genomic DNA from peripheral blood, not RNA. The rearrangement links TRBV7-3 to TRBJ2-7; the match to TRBD2 covers 7 bases. The specimen was blood. This sequence originates from a human donor in good health. This chain's CDR3 is CASSFIRGVIYEQYF. Here the CDR3 DNA reads TGTGCCAGCAGCTTCATCCGGGGGGTAATCTACGAGCAGTACTTC.